These T cell receptor beta chains were read from a single sample in a study of T cells in Graves' hyperthyroidism and ophthalmopathy. TCRdb called the multiplex PCR reads again in MiXCR, with one record for every CDR3 protein. Counted here are roughly 350,000 distinct CDR3 sequences, roughly 14% occurring once; the ten biggest clones make up about 18%. Sequenced sample: blood. Source of these receptors: a woman aged 30 to 39 with Graves' ophthalmopathy. CDR3s leave out the opening cysteine and the closing phenylalanine or tryptophan.

j_call v_call cdr3_aa
TRBJ2-1 TRBV7-9 ASSFNLGLAGGDEQF
TRBJ1-1 TRBV5-1 ASTVNSANTEAF
TRBJ2-1 TRBV11-3 ASSLPGTSGGSNGQF
TRBJ1-5 TRBV28 ASGDRGLDQPQH
TRBJ1-2 TRBV27 ASSPRQAAGRGYT
TRBJ1-1 TRBV2 ASSGIEAF
TRBJ2-2 TRBV12-3/TRBV12-4 AAGGSTGELF
TRBJ1-3 TRBV12-3/TRBV12-4 ASRTGTPGNTIY
TRBJ2-1 TRBV15 ATSRPAAGRWNEQF
TRBJ2-2 TRBV4-1 ASRPRWMIGELF
TRBJ2-1 TRBV20-1 SAREFRTSGGVSTYNEQF
TRBJ1-2 TRBV25-1 ASRGTGLGYT
TRBJ1-5 TRBV28 ASSRDRGGQPQH